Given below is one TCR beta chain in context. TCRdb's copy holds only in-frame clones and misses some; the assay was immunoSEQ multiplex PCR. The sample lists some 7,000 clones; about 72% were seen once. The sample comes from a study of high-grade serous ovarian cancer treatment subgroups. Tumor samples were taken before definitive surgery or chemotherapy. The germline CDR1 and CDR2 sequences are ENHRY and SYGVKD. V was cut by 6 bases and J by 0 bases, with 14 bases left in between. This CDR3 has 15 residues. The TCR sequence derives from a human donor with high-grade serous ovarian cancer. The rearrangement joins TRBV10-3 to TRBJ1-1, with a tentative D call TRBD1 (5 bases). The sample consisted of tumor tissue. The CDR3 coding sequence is TGTGCCATCAGGGCGACAGACCGCATGAACACTGAAGCTTTCTTT. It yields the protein CAIRATDRMNTEAFF.